Below are 3 T cell receptor beta chains sequenced from a single sample in a study of cytomegalovirus exposure and HLA in healthy donors. PCR used 60 Vbeta primers and 13 Jbeta primers. Generated by immunoSEQ multiplex PCR, the TCRdb table keeps only in-frame clones and is missing some. The table lists 150,000 to 200,000 clones, 62% of them singletons, with over 2.5% in the top ten. The sequencing input was PBMCs. Receptors were obtained from a man between 40 and 49 years old in good health and CMV-seronegative.

The chain employs TRBV5-1 and TRBJ2-7; 10 nucleotides align to TRBD1. The trim removed 6 bases at V and 2 bases at J, leaving 8 bases unmatched. The CDR3 is 15 amino acids. Per the germline V gene, CDR1 is SGHRS and CDR2 is YFSETQ. DNA of the CDR3: TGCGCCAGCACCACCGGGACAGGGGAAACCTACGAGCAGTACTTC. Its protein is CASTTGTGETYEQYF.

In this sample, this clone turned up a few times. V usage is TRBV4-3 and J usage is TRBJ2-1; D is perhaps TRBD1 (6 bases). With 2 bases removed from V and 6 bases from J, the gap between germline ends came to 11 bases. Germline assignment: CDR1 LGHNA and CDR2 YSLEER. CDR3 length equals 14 residues. The CDR3: CASSQQQGFNEQFF. The CDR3 DNA reads as TGCGCCAGCAGCCAACAACAGGGCTTCAATGAGCAGTTCTTC.

For the CDR3, the DNA is TGTGCCAGCAGTGGACTAGCGGGGGGGCAAGAGACCCAGTACTTC. Residues: CASSGLAGGQETQYF. The chain employs TRBV6-5 and TRBJ2-5; 15 nucleotides agree with TRBD2. The CDR3 runs to 15 residues. CDR1 is MNHEY, CDR2 SVGAGI, per germline. V was pared by 5 bases and J by 2 bases, with 0 bases of the junction left unmatched.